This TCR beta chain was captured in a study of T cells in Graves' hyperthyroidism and ophthalmopathy. For the study at large: Peripheral blood collection took place at initial diagnosis, before any treatment. Broader study findings: From stable hyperthyroidism, ophthalmopathy was set apart by a 13 V-J model.

Patients showing uncontrolled infection, other autoimmune disease, pregnancy or lactation were ineligible. The PBMCs were taken from around 9 ml of fresh peripheral blood. From RNA transcripts, TCR beta CDR3 regions were amplified. First-round RT-PCR of the TCR CDR3 relied on the HTBI primer set. TCRdb re-derived calls from the multiplex PCR reads in MiXCR, one entry per CDR3 protein. The table shows about 350,000 distinct CDR3 sequences, with roughly 17% occurring only once. In regard to this clonotype: What it recognizes is unknown.

Trimming shortened V by 4 bases and J by 5 bases, and 4 bases separated the two germline ends. The CDR3 extends over 11 amino acids. Germline V gene sequence: CDR1 MNHEY, CDR2 SVGEGT. This chain uses TRBV6-2 or TRBV6-3 with TRBJ2-3, with unresolved D. The material sequenced was blood. The receptor was derived from a woman aged 25 to 39 with Graves' hyperthyroidism that later progressed to Graves' ophthalmopathy. The CDR3 spells CASSFGDTQYF. The CDR3 nucleotides read TGTGCCAGCAGTTTCGGAGATACGCAGTATTTT.